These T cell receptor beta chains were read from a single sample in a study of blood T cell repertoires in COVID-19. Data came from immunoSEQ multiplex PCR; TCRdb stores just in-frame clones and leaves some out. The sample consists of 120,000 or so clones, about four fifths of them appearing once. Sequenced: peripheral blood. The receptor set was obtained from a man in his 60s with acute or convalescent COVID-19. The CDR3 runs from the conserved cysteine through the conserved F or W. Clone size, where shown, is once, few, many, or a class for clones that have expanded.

cdr3_aa: CASSIGGNQPQHF; clone_size: .; j_call: TRBJ1-5; v_call: TRBV19
cdr3_aa: CASSETGYLEQYF; clone_size: .; j_call: TRBJ2-7; v_call: TRBV6-1
cdr3_aa: CASSYFSSGSWYEQYF; clone_size: once; j_call: TRBJ2-7; v_call: TRBV6-2/TRBV6-3
cdr3_aa: CASSEGAGAYNEQFF; clone_size: .; j_call: TRBJ2-1; v_call: TRBV2
cdr3_aa: CASSVAGGTAYGYTF; clone_size: .; j_call: TRBJ1-2; v_call: TRBV5-1
cdr3_aa: CASSGRTSASQETQYF; clone_size: .; j_call: TRBJ2-5; v_call: TRBV5-1
cdr3_aa: CASSWGGGTMGNTIYF; clone_size: .; j_call: TRBJ1-3; v_call: TRBV11-2
cdr3_aa: CATSSAQDTQYF; clone_size: .; j_call: TRBJ2-3; v_call: TRBV15
cdr3_aa: CASSLGQAGGYTF; clone_size: .; j_call: TRBJ1-2; v_call: TRBV12-3/TRBV12-4
cdr3_aa: CASSEAGGYTEAFF; clone_size: .; j_call: TRBJ1-1; v_call: TRBV28
cdr3_aa: CASSLGTGLASYNEQFF; clone_size: .; j_call: TRBJ2-1; v_call: TRBV5-1
cdr3_aa: CASSLLGQNEQFF; clone_size: .; j_call: TRBJ2-1; v_call: TRBV5-1
cdr3_aa: CASGTGTAYNEQFF; clone_size: .; j_call: TRBJ2-1; v_call: TRBV12-1
cdr3_aa: CSVAGQGSYNEQFF; clone_size: .; j_call: TRBJ2-1; v_call: TRBV29-1
cdr3_aa: CASPVRDWDRILTEAFF; clone_size: .; j_call: TRBJ1-1; v_call: TRBV6-8
cdr3_aa: CASSSGQGVGFF; clone_size: .; j_call: TRBJ2-2; v_call: TRBV28
cdr3_aa: CASSERGKDGYTGQPQHF; clone_size: .; j_call: TRBJ1-5; v_call: TRBV6-1
cdr3_aa: CASSLRAGANVLTF; clone_size: few; j_call: TRBJ2-6; v_call: TRBV7-3
cdr3_aa: CASSPAASSGGLPEQYF; clone_size: .; j_call: TRBJ2-7; v_call: TRBV6-2/TRBV6-3
cdr3_aa: CASSTPTGMNTEAFF; clone_size: .; j_call: TRBJ1-1; v_call: TRBV11-2
cdr3_aa: CASSRHYRGTDTEAFF; clone_size: once; j_call: TRBJ1-1; v_call: TRBV5-1
cdr3_aa: CASSADWNTGELFF; clone_size: .; j_call: TRBJ2-2; v_call: TRBV7-3
cdr3_aa: CASSPRGGRGWNEQFF; clone_size: .; j_call: TRBJ2-1; v_call: TRBV2
cdr3_aa: CASRLPGFLRF; clone_size: .; j_call: TRBJ1-5; v_call: TRBV28
cdr3_aa: CASSLGDRNTGELFF; clone_size: .; j_call: TRBJ2-2; v_call: TRBV13
cdr3_aa: CASSKGTASNQPQHF; clone_size: few; j_call: TRBJ1-5; v_call: TRBV19
cdr3_aa: CASSFAGGNTEAFF; clone_size: many; j_call: TRBJ1-1; v_call: TRBV27
cdr3_aa: CASSIDPGGNTEAFF; clone_size: few; j_call: TRBJ1-1; v_call: TRBV19
cdr3_aa: CASSKEQGANYGYTF; clone_size: .; j_call: TRBJ1-2; v_call: TRBV6-5
cdr3_aa: CASSSRQTHEQYF; clone_size: .; j_call: TRBJ2-7; v_call: TRBV28
cdr3_aa: CASSLDRGNEQFF; clone_size: .; j_call: TRBJ2-1; v_call: TRBV7-7
cdr3_aa: CASSPLAGSSETQYF; clone_size: .; j_call: TRBJ2-5; v_call: TRBV5-4
cdr3_aa: CASSLGGWQETQYF; clone_size: .; j_call: TRBJ2-5; v_call: TRBV28
cdr3_aa: CASSSTGTSTETQYF; clone_size: .; j_call: TRBJ2-5; v_call: TRBV5-5
cdr3_aa: CASSLVSAGGVYEQYF; clone_size: .; j_call: TRBJ2-7; v_call: TRBV7-2
cdr3_aa: CASRGQGATGEQYF; clone_size: .; j_call: TRBJ2-7; v_call: TRBV6-5
cdr3_aa: CASSWSSREGRDTQYF; clone_size: .; j_call: TRBJ2-3; v_call: TRBV7-2
cdr3_aa: CASRRQVNTEAFF; clone_size: .; j_call: TRBJ1-1; v_call: TRBV19
cdr3_aa: CASSYFQGAGELFF; clone_size: .; j_call: TRBJ2-2; v_call: TRBV6-6
cdr3_aa: CASSSPTGGSGNTIYF; clone_size: .; j_call: TRBJ1-3; v_call: TRBV11-2
cdr3_aa: CASSSPQGTLEQYF; clone_size: .; j_call: TRBJ2-7; v_call: TRBV28
cdr3_aa: CASRLDGETQYF; clone_size: once; j_call: TRBJ2-5; v_call: TRBV5-1
cdr3_aa: CASSDRGQLADTQYF; clone_size: .; j_call: TRBJ2-3; v_call: TRBV7-3
cdr3_aa: CASRQGNQPQHF; clone_size: .; j_call: TRBJ1-5; v_call: TRBV28
cdr3_aa: CASSPGTVIYGYTF; clone_size: once; j_call: TRBJ1-2; v_call: TRBV6-1
cdr3_aa: CAWSRSGRYNEQFF; clone_size: .; j_call: TRBJ2-1; v_call: TRBV30
cdr3_aa: CASSPITGSGANVLTF; clone_size: once; j_call: TRBJ2-6; v_call: TRBV14
cdr3_aa: CASSRGRGRQETQYF; clone_size: .; j_call: TRBJ2-5; v_call: TRBV5-1
cdr3_aa: CASSYPGDGGGSYGYTF; clone_size: .; j_call: TRBJ1-2; v_call: TRBV6-2/TRBV6-3
cdr3_aa: CASRLGQGTEAFF; clone_size: .; j_call: TRBJ1-1; v_call: TRBV6-5
cdr3_aa: CASSLGWSGLSYNEQFF; clone_size: once; j_call: TRBJ2-1; v_call: TRBV28
cdr3_aa: CASGGDNYGYTF; clone_size: .; j_call: TRBJ1-2; v_call: TRBV7-9
cdr3_aa: CASSLRDRNEQFF; clone_size: .; j_call: TRBJ2-1; v_call: TRBV5-4
cdr3_aa: CASSPTGIDSPLHF; clone_size: once; j_call: TRBJ1-6; v_call: TRBV28
cdr3_aa: CASSHANGQGYGYTF; clone_size: .; j_call: TRBJ1-2; v_call: TRBV5-1
cdr3_aa: CASSPRQGLAGGPRFF; clone_size: .; j_call: TRBJ2-1; v_call: TRBV5-1
cdr3_aa: CASSPNPLYTDTQYF; clone_size: .; j_call: TRBJ2-3; v_call: TRBV5-5
cdr3_aa: CASSLSGTGRRDTQYF; clone_size: .; j_call: TRBJ2-3; v_call: TRBV16
cdr3_aa: CASSRDRANEQYF; clone_size: few; j_call: TRBJ2-7; v_call: TRBV7-7